The 15 T cell receptor beta chains below come from one sample, sequenced in a study of blood T cells in healthy people across ages. A second PCR, run for roughly 7 to 11 cycles, used a sample-barcoded 5' primer plus a J-beta primer mix. MiXCR was run by TCRdb on the 5' RACE reads, yielding one entry per CDR3 protein. Of roughly 1.5 million distinct CDR3 sequences listed, 40% to 45% are singletons. The material sequenced was blood. The receptors shown here come from a woman younger than 35 in good health.

V gene TRBV2 combines with J gene TRBJ2-2; D is uncertain. From germline, CDR1 is SNHLY and CDR2 FYNNEI. V was shortened by 0 bases and J by 4 bases, with 9 bases between the two germline ends. The CDR3 extends over 15 amino acids. The CDR3 nucleotides read TGTGCCAGCAGTGAAGCCGGGCAGACCACCGGGGAGCTGTTTTTT. Its protein product is CASSEAGQTTGELFF.

This sequence joins TRBV29-1 and TRBJ2-2; the D call may be TRBD1 or TRBD2 (5 bases each). Germline assignment: CDR1 SQVTM and CDR2 ANQGSEA. The CDR3 loop spans 16 amino acids. Trimming stripped 7 bases from V and 6 bases from J, with 24 bases between. The CDR3 here is CSGRLRGPGRAGELFF. The CDR3 DNA reads as TGCAGCGGGCGACTACGGGGCCCCGGTCGGGCCGGGGAGCTGTTTTTT.

This chain uses TRBV4-2 with TRBJ2-7, with D unresolved. Trimming left V 0 bases short and J 8 bases short, with 14 bases between. The CDR3 extends over 14 amino acids. Per the germline V gene, CDR1 is LGHNA and CDR2 is YNFKEQ. In DNA, the CDR3 is TGTGCCAGCAGCCAAGATACCCTTGAGCGAAAGCAGTACTTC. This gives the protein CASSQDTLERKQYF.

The rearrangement uses TRBV25-1 and TRBJ2-1; D may be TRBD2 (5 bases). V was pared by 8 bases and J by 7 bases, with 27 bases between. CDR1 is MGHDK, CDR2 SYGVNS, per germline. The CDR3 spans 17 residues. CDR3 sequence: CASQSEIMLAGRNEQFF. The DNA of the CDR3 is TGTGCCAGCCAGAGCGAAATAATGCTAGCCGGCCGAAATGAGCAGTTCTTC.

The V gene is TRBV12-3 or TRBV12-4, the J gene TRBJ2-3, with a weak D call TRBD2 (5 bases). The V gene lost 11 bases and the J gene lost 4 bases, with 25 bases spanning the gap. The CDR3 is made up of 16 amino acids. In DNA form, the CDR3 reads TGTGCCGGCACTCTCGGGATACTCCAAAGGGCAGATACGCAGTATTTT. Translation: CAGTLGILQRADTQYF.

In its sample, this clonotype was seen a few times. The gene calls are TRBV12-3 or TRBV12-4 and TRBJ1-2; D is unclear. CDR3 size: 15 residues. Deletions cut 1 base from V and 5 bases from J, with 14 bases between. The CDR3, as DNA: TGTGCCAGCAGTTTAGTGCGGGGAAGAGAATATGGCTACACCTTC. The encoded protein is CASSLVRGREYGYTF.

This rearrangement joins TRBV30 to TRBJ1-2, with D tentatively TRBD1 (6 bases). Germline loops: CDR1 GTSNPN, CDR2 SVGIG (reference sequence). CDR3 length: 11 residues. The ends were cut back, 7 bases at V and 4 bases at J, with 10 bases in the middle. CDR3 sequence (DNA): TGTGCCTTACAGGGTTCCTATGGCTACACCTTC. Translation: CALQGSYGYTF.

This clonotype occurred a few times. The chain uses TRBV20-1 and TRBJ2-1; TRBD2 agrees at 8 bases. The ends lost 5 bases at V and 2 bases at J; junction bases unmatched: 5. Germline-derived CDR1 and CDR2 are DFQATT and SNEGSKA (reference sequence). The CDR3 totals 14 residues. The CDR3 spells CSARGGVPYNEQFF. CDR3 coding DNA: TGCAGTGCTCGGGGGGGCGTGCCCTACAATGAGCAGTTCTTC.

This sequence joins TRBV4-1 and TRBJ1-5; no reliable D call. The CDR3 sequence is 15 residues long. Trimming stripped 0 bases from V and 6 bases from J, with 12 bases between. Germline loops: CDR1 MGHRA, CDR2 YSYEKL. The CDR3 DNA is TGCGCCAGCAGCCAAGATCATTCGGGCCCTCAGCCCCAGCATTTT. This gives the protein CASSQDHSGPQPQHF.

A few counts support this clonotype. A much larger clone lies one base from this, so it may be a read error. The rearrangement links TRBV4-1 to TRBJ2-7; D not resolved. Germline CDR1 MGHRA, CDR2 YSYEKL. This CDR3 contains 14 residues. The DNA for the CDR3 is TGCGCCTGCAGCCAAGACCCTAGTTCCTACGAGCAGTACTTC. It is translated as CACSQDPSSYEQYF.

The rearrangement uses TRBV27 and TRBJ1-1; D is ambiguous. CDR1 and CDR2 (germline): MNHEY, SMNVEV (reference sequence). CDR3 length equals 13 residues. V lost 0 bases, J lost 6 bases, and 8 bases lay in between. The CDR3 sequence: CASSLSPVSEAFF. In nucleotides, the CDR3 is TGTGCCAGCAGTTTATCTCCGGTGTCTGAAGCTTTCTTT.

This clonotype has more than one count but fewer than ten. The chain has TRBV5-5 and TRBJ2-7; the match to TRBD1 covers 7 bases. Germline V gene data show CDR1 as SGHKS and CDR2 as YYEKEE (reference sequence). With V trimmed by 8 bases and J by 1 base, 3 bases remained unmatched. The CDR3 covers 12 residues. This CDR3 is CASRQGSYEQYF. CDR3 nucleotide sequence: TGTGCCAGTCGACAGGGATCCTACGAGCAGTACTTC.

This clonotype appeared many times. V usage is TRBV12-3 or TRBV12-4 and J usage is TRBJ1-1; TRBD1 matches 7 bases. The CDR3 totals 15 residues. V was pared by 5 bases and J by 2 bases, with 8 bases of the junction left unmatched. CDR3 DNA: TGTGCCAGCAGTCCCGAGGACAGGCACAACACTGAAGCTTTCTTT. Translation gives CASSPEDRHNTEAFF.

The chain carries TRBV30 and TRBJ2-3; a weak D match, TRBD2 (5 bases). The ends were cut back, 0 bases at V and 4 bases at J, with 11 bases in the middle. Germline values: CDR1 GTSNPN, CDR2 SVGIG (reference sequence). The CDR3 consists of 14 residues. This chain's CDR3 is CAWSVSGTADTQYF. The CDR3 region has the DNA TGTGCCTGGAGTGTAAGCGGAACAGCAGATACGCAGTATTTT.

V usage is TRBV29-1 and J usage is TRBJ2-1, with D unresolved. This CDR3 spans 14 amino acids. The V and J ends lost 4 bases and 3 bases respectively, with 13 bases between them. Germline V lookup: CDR1 SQVTM, CDR2 ANQGSEA. CDR3 DNA sequence: TGCAGCGTTGCTAATTATGTGAGCTACAATGAGCAGTTCTTC. This sequence encodes CSVANYVSYNEQFF.